This record covers a single TCR beta chain. The CDR3 runs 16 residues. With 0 bases removed from V and 3 bases from J, the gap between germline ends came to 14 bases. CDR1 is MNHEY and CDR2 is SVGEGT in the germline V gene. TCR alpha and TCR beta cDNA libraries with sample barcodes and UMIs came from 5'RACE using constant-segment primers. One entry per CDR3 protein results from TCRdb running MiXCR on the 5' RACE reads. The table shows 350,000 to 450,000 distinct CDR3 sequences, with 13% to 15% occurring only once. This specimen comes from a study of T-cell memory formation after mild COVID-19. This TCR derives from a man younger than 35 who had mild COVID-19 (a few samples of this study predate the infection). Cell type and time point are not known. Sequenced material: PBMCs or a T cell subset sorted from them (not recorded which). V and J are TRBV6-2 or TRBV6-3 and TRBJ1-2; no clear D gene. As DNA, the CDR3 is TGTGCCAGCAGTTACTCGACGTACATCAGAGACTATGGCTACACCTTC. This sequence encodes CASSYSTYIRDYGYTF.